One sample yielded the 5 T cell receptor beta chains listed below, sequenced in a study of T cells after yellow fever vaccination. One entry per CDR3 protein results from TCRdb running MiXCR on the 5' RACE reads. The sample lists hundreds of thousands of distinct CDR3 sequences, 18% occurring once. Sample: PBMCs, taken before the yellow fever booster vaccination. All receptors come from a man aged 18 to 30 who received the YFV17D yellow fever vaccine.

This clonotype has only a few counts. The chain recombines TRBV27 with TRBJ2-1; D possibly corresponds to TRBD2 (6 bases). Germline assignment: CDR1 MNHEY and CDR2 SMNVEV (reference sequence). The V and J ends lost 2 bases and 0 bases respectively, with 11 bases between them. The CDR3 consists of 16 residues. The CDR3 DNA sequence: TGTGCCAGCAGTTTAGGGACTCAAGGCTCCTACAATGAGCAGTTCTTC. Protein product: CASSLGTQGSYNEQFF.

This clonotype came up many times. This chain connects TRBV4-2 to TRBJ2-2, with TRBD1 identical over 7 bases. The germline gives CDR1 LGHNA, CDR2 YNFKEQ. This CDR3 spans 15 amino acids. The V segment lost 6 bases and the J segment 0 bases; nucleotides outside the gene matches: 4. The CDR3 DNA reads as TGTGCCAGCAGTAGACAGGGCTCGAACACCGGGGAGCTGTTTTTT. Encoded protein: CASSRQGSNTGELFF.

The chain employs TRBV28 and TRBJ1-1; possibly TRBD1 for D (6 bases). The CDR3 runs to 12 residues. Germline V gives CDR1 MDHEN, CDR2 SYDVKM. V was trimmed by 11 bases and J by 1 base, leaving 11 bases between them. CDR3 sequence (DNA): TGTGCCGTCCGGGACAAGAACACTGAAGCTTTCTTT. It encodes CAVRDKNTEAFF.

The CDR3 spells CASSRGGGFDTQYF. The CDR3 region has the DNA TGTGCCAGCAGTCGAGGGGGGGGTTTTGACACGCAGTATTTT. This chain joins TRBV12-3 or TRBV12-4 and TRBJ2-3, with D maybe TRBD2 (7 bases). The CDR3 has 14 residues. Trimming took off 5 bases at V and 9 bases at J, with 18 bases between the two ends.

The chain combines TRBV7-8 with TRBJ2-7; TRBD2 agrees at 7 bases. Germline V gene lookup returns CDR1 SGHVS and CDR2 FQNEAQ. The CDR3 is 17 residues long. Trimming removed 1 base from V and 3 bases from J; junction bases left unmatched: 12. Written as DNA, the CDR3 is TGTGCCAGCAGCTTAGAATTTGTGGCGAGCGGGAACTACGAGCAGTACGTC. Amino acids: CASSLEFVASGNYEQYV.